A single sample gave rise to the 27 T cell receptor beta chains below, sequenced in a study of shared clonotypes between healthy human individuals. The data were produced by immunoSEQ multiplex PCR, yet TCRdb's version contains in-frame clones alone and is incomplete. The data show 1.6 million or so clones, approximately 98.5% seen once. Sequenced: naive CD4+ T cells sorted from blood. Subset noted: CD45RA+ positively selected. Every receptor here comes from a man under 40 in good health.

V gene TRBV6-6 combines with J gene TRBJ1-1, with unresolved D. Germline V gene data show CDR1 as MNHNY and CDR2 as SVGAGI (reference sequence). The CDR3 runs to 11 residues. Deletions cut 5 bases from V and 11 bases from J, with 12 bases between. The CDR3 coding sequence is TGTGCCAGCAGTACGGACCCCCAGGCTTTCTTT. Its protein product is CASSTDPQAFF.

V is TRBV4-1 and J is TRBJ2-5, with a weak D call TRBD2 (5 bases). V was shortened by 4 bases and J by 2 bases, with 8 bases between the two germline ends. The germline CDR1 and CDR2 sequences are MGHRA and YSYEKL. The CDR3 sequence is 13 residues long. This CDR3 reads CASSLGLQETQYF. The CDR3 nucleotides read TGCGCCAGCAGCCTTGGACTGCAAGAGACCCAGTACTTC.

The chain employs TRBV28 and TRBJ1-3, with a tentative D call TRBD1 (5 bases). V gave up 5 bases and J gave up 4 bases, with 15 bases separating them. Looked up from germline, CDR1 is MDHEN and CDR2 is SYDVKM. This CDR3 region has 15 residues. The CDR3 region is CASSAPGVRGNTIYF. CDR3 nucleotides: TGTGCCAGCAGTGCTCCGGGGGTCAGAGGAAACACCATATATTTT.

J is TRBJ1-2 and V is TRBV10-3; D may be TRBD1 (5 bases). The length of the CDR3 is 14 residues. The V gene lost 10 bases and the J gene lost 3 bases, with 18 bases spanning the gap. Germline assignment: CDR1 ENHRY and CDR2 SYGVKD. CDR3 in DNA: TGTGCCACCAGAGCCTATGGGGGGGACTATGGCTACACCTTC. Protein: CATRAYGGDYGYTF.

V and J are TRBV4-2 and TRBJ1-2; no definite D call. CDR3 length: 14 amino acids. V lost 0 bases and J 5 bases, leaving 10 bases between the germline ends. CDR1 and CDR2 from the germline V gene are LGHNA and YNFKEQ. The CDR3 spells CASSQDRALYGYTF. The CDR3 DNA follows: TGTGCCAGCAGCCAAGACCGGGCCCTATATGGCTACACCTTC.

The chain has TRBV4-1 and TRBJ1-5; D gene ambiguous. The length of the CDR3 is 15 residues. V was pared by 0 bases and J by 4 bases, with 10 bases between. In germline, CDR1 is MGHRA, CDR2 YSYEKL. The CDR3: CASSQDGRFNQPQHF. For the CDR3, the DNA is TGCGCCAGCAGCCAAGATGGCAGGTTTAATCAGCCCCAGCATTTT.

This chain joins TRBV28 and TRBJ2-1; 13 bases are shared with TRBD2. Germline V gives CDR1 MDHEN, CDR2 SYDVKM. This CDR3 is built from 20 residues. The junction had 19 bases not matched to a gene; V was cut back by 5 bases and J by 6 bases. CDR3 nucleotides: TGTGCCAGCAGTCCCACGAGGACTAGCGGGAGACACTTTATGTTCAATGAGCAGTTCTTC. Its protein product is CASSPTRTSGRHFMFNEQFF.

The rearrangement joins TRBV2 to TRBJ1-1; D call uncertain. Germline loops: CDR1 SNHLY, CDR2 FYNNEI. The CDR3 has 14 amino acids. V lost 6 bases to trimming and J lost 7 bases, with 18 bases between them. CDR3 DNA: TGTGCCAGCAGACGGGAACCTTCCGCCCTTGAAGCTTTCTTT. Its translation is CASRREPSALEAFF.

This chain joins TRBV13 and TRBJ2-5; 10 bases align to TRBD1. Looked up from germline, CDR1 is PRHDT and CDR2 is FYEKMQ (reference sequence). The CDR3 totals 14 residues. V was clipped by 5 bases and J by 6 bases; unmatched bases: 6. This chain's CDR3 is CASSPRDRGQTQYF. DNA of the CDR3: TGTGCCAGCAGCCCCCGGGACAGGGGCCAGACCCAGTACTTC.

This rearrangement joins TRBV29-1 to TRBJ2-1; D call uncertain. V lost 6 bases, J lost 5 bases, and 11 bases lay in between. This CDR3 contains 12 residues. The germline gives CDR1 SQVTM, CDR2 ANQGSEA. The CDR3 region is CSVPPLNNEQFF. As DNA, the CDR3 is TGCAGCGTCCCCCCCCTTAACAATGAGCAGTTCTTC.

J is TRBJ2-3 and V is TRBV7-9, with TRBD2 matching 11 bases. Per the germline V gene, CDR1 is SEHNR and CDR2 is FQNEAQ (reference sequence). Trimming at V came to 6 bases and at J to 5 bases, leaving 7 bases not matched to a gene. The CDR3 sequence is 15 residues long. The CDR3 sequence: CASRPIAGGRDTQYF. Here the CDR3 DNA reads TGTGCCAGCAGGCCGATAGCGGGAGGGCGAGATACGCAGTATTTT.

This chain joins TRBV19 and TRBJ2-2, with 9 bases that match TRBD2. There are 18 residues in the CDR3. V shed 1 base and J 0 bases; nucleotides not matched to a gene: 6. In germline, CDR1 is LNHDA, CDR2 SQIVND (reference sequence). The CDR3 DNA follows: TGTGCCAGTAGTATAGCTAGACTAGCGGAGACGAACACCGGGGAGCTGTTTTTT. As protein: CASSIARLAETNTGELFF. Drawing the rest from reference TRBV19 and TRBJ2-2, the complete variable domain is DGGITQSPKYLFRKEGQNVTLSCEQNLNHDAMYWYRQDPGQGLRLIYYSQIVNDFQKGDIAEGYSVSREKKESFPLTVTSAQKNPTAFYLCASSIARLAETNTGELFFGEGSRLTVL.

The chain is built from TRBV28 and TRBJ2-3; the match to TRBD2 covers 7 bases. CDR3 length: 18 residues. Germline values: CDR1 MDHEN, CDR2 SYDVKM. The V gene end was trimmed by 2 bases and the J gene end by 2 bases; junction bases not matched to a gene: 13. The CDR3 loop is CASSLKSIGGGATDTQYF. Written as DNA, the CDR3 is TGTGCCAGCAGTTTAAAATCAATCGGGGGAGGGGCCACAGATACGCAGTATTTT.

CDR3 sequence (DNA): TGTGCCAGCAGCTTAGAGTACAACAATGAGCAGTTCTTC. It codes for CASSLEYNNEQFF. This chain uses TRBV11-2 with TRBJ2-1; no firm D call. V shed 0 bases and J shed 5 bases, with 5 bases lying between them. There are 13 residues in the CDR3. Germline-derived CDR1 and CDR2 are SGHAT and FQNNGV.

V is TRBV25-1 and J is TRBJ2-3, with D maybe TRBD2 (6 bases). There are 15 residues in the CDR3. Trimming took 3 bases from V and 2 from J, leaving 12 bases between them. The germline gives CDR1 MGHDK, CDR2 SYGVNS. This chain's CDR3 is CASSDGTHYTDTQYF. DNA of the CDR3: TGTGCCAGCAGTGACGGGACTCATTACACAGATACGCAGTATTTT.

With regard to this clone: Other DNA sequences in this specimen translate into the identical CDR3. The chain combines TRBV9 with TRBJ2-7, with D perhaps TRBD2 (6 bases). The germline V gene encodes CDR1 SGDLS and CDR2 YYNGEE. V shed 3 bases and J shed 0 bases, with 10 bases lying between them. The CDR3 runs to 14 residues. CDR3 protein: CASSAGLNSYEQYF. Written as DNA, the CDR3 is TGTGCCAGCAGCGCGGGACTGAACTCCTACGAGCAGTACTTC.

V and J are TRBV28 and TRBJ1-3; D not resolved. Germline V lookup: CDR1 MDHEN, CDR2 SYDVKM. Deletions cut 7 bases from V and 5 bases from J, with 12 bases between. The CDR3 totals 13 residues. CDR3 region: CASTPMERNTIYF. CDR3 in DNA: TGTGCCAGCACCCCTATGGAGAGAAACACCATATATTTT.

The chain uses TRBV19 and TRBJ1-1; no definite D call. The CDR3 runs 14 residues. V lost 5 bases and J 1 base, leaving 11 bases between the germline ends. Germline lookup yields CDR1 LNHDA and CDR2 SQIVND (reference sequence). The CDR3 here is CASSPYNRNTEAFF. CDR3 sequence (DNA): TGTGCCAGTAGTCCATATAACAGGAACACTGAAGCTTTCTTT. Using reference TRBV19 and TRBJ1-1 for the parts outside the CDR3, the full variable domain is DGGITQSPKYLFRKEGQNVTLSCEQNLNHDAMYWYRQDPGQGLRLIYYSQIVNDFQKGDIAEGYSVSREKKESFPLTVTSAQKNPTAFYLCASSPYNRNTEAFFGQGTRLTVV.

This clone was seen once. This rearrangement joins TRBV29-1 to TRBJ2-1; D is perhaps TRBD1 (5 bases). CDR1 is SQVTM, CDR2 ANQGSEA, per germline. V shed 1 base and J shed 0 bases, with 13 bases lying between them. This CDR3 is built from 16 residues. The CDR3 sequence: CSVEVPQGNSYNEQFF. CDR3 nucleotide sequence: TGCAGCGTTGAAGTCCCCCAGGGAAACTCCTACAATGAGCAGTTCTTC.

The chain employs TRBV6-1 and TRBJ1-4; a weak D match, TRBD1 (6 bases). The V and J ends lost 7 bases and 6 bases respectively, with 18 bases between them. Germline CDR1 MNHNS, CDR2 SASEGT. The CDR3 is 15 amino acids. The chain's CDR3 is CASNAMGGLDEKLFF. The CDR3 DNA is TGTGCCAGCAATGCCATGGGGGGGCTCGATGAAAAACTGTTTTTT.

The CDR3 loop is CASSLTSTAVQETQYF. CDR3 nucleotides: TGCGCCAGCAGCTTGACGTCTACGGCGGTTCAAGAGACCCAGTACTTC. J is TRBJ2-5 and V is TRBV5-1; D is unclear. The CDR3 has 16 residues. Germline CDR1 reads SGHRS; CDR2 reads YFSETQ. The V gene lost 1 base and the J gene lost 2 bases, with 15 bases spanning the gap. The whole variable domain, remainder taken from reference TRBV5-1 and TRBJ2-5, is KAGVTQTPRYLIKTRGQQVTLSCSPISGHRSVSWYQQTPGQGLQFLFEYFSETQRNKGNFPGRFSGRQFSNSRSEMNVSTLELGDSALYLCASSLTSTAVQETQYFGPGTRLLVL.

CDR3 protein: CASSFRDQNTEAFF. The CDR3 bases are TGCGCCAGCAGCTTCAGGGACCAGAACACTGAAGCTTTCTTT. The chain links TRBV5-1 to TRBJ1-1, with D tentatively TRBD1 (5 bases). The CDR3 is 14 amino acids. V was pared by 2 bases and J by 1 base, with 9 bases between. The germline V gene encodes CDR1 SGHRS and CDR2 YFSETQ. The full variable domain, its missing parts supplied by reference TRBV5-1 and TRBJ1-1, is KAGVTQTPRYLIKTRGQQVTLSCSPISGHRSVSWYQQTPGQGLQFLFEYFSETQRNKGNFPGRFSGRQFSNSRSEMNVSTLELGDSALYLCASSFRDQNTEAFFGQGTRLTVV.

V gene TRBV5-4 combines with J gene TRBJ2-7; a possible D gene is TRBD2 (6 bases). Germline V gene lookup returns CDR1 SGHNT and CDR2 YYREEE (reference sequence). V lost 3 bases and J 5 bases, leaving 18 bases between the germline ends. This CDR3 comprises 15 residues. This CDR3 reads CASSYTGTAGDEQYF. CDR3 DNA: TGTGCCAGCAGCTATACCGGGACTGCGGGCGACGAGCAGTACTTC.

The V and J genes are TRBV6-5 and TRBJ2-2, with D perhaps matching TRBD2 (6 bases). Looked up from germline, CDR1 is MNHEY and CDR2 is SVGAGI. The CDR3 runs to 12 residues. Trimming took 7 bases from V and 7 from J, leaving 10 bases between them. CDR3 protein: CASTRGIGELFF. The CDR3, as DNA: TGTGCCAGCACCCGGGGGATCGGGGAGCTGTTTTTT.

This chain links TRBV25-1 with TRBJ2-3; D is ambiguous. The CDR3 is made up of 12 amino acids. V was trimmed by 4 bases and J by 4 bases, leaving 6 bases between them. Germline V lookup: CDR1 MGHDK, CDR2 SYGVNS. The CDR3 is CASSVFSDTQYF. The DNA for the CDR3 is TGTGCCAGCAGTGTTTTTTCAGATACGCAGTATTTT.

This chain's CDR3 is CASIGGATSGNTIYF. DNA of the CDR3: TGTGCCAGCATCGGGGGGGCTACCTCTGGAAACACCATATATTTT. The chain joins TRBV28 to TRBJ1-3; TRBD1 might be the D (6 bases). The CDR3 has 15 residues. Germline V gene sequence: CDR1 MDHEN, CDR2 SYDVKM. Trimming shortened V by 7 bases and J by 0 bases, and 13 bases separated the two germline ends.

The rearrangement joins TRBV5-1 to TRBJ2-7, with 10 nucleotides matching TRBD1. V was clipped by 0 bases and J by 6 bases; unmatched bases: 9. CDR3 length equals 16 residues. Germline lookup yields CDR1 SGHRS and CDR2 YFSETQ. The CDR3 is CASSLVLRTGGREQYF. CDR3 nucleotide sequence: TGCGCCAGCAGCTTGGTTCTTAGGACAGGGGGTCGCGAGCAGTACTTC.